The clone carrying this T cell receptor (beta chain) was seen only once. The V gene lost 6 bases and the J gene lost 1 base, with 15 bases spanning the gap. The CDR3 is 15 residues long. Germline V gene data show CDR1 as LNHDA and CDR2 as SQIVND (reference sequence). This sample was taken from a study of T cell responses to AZD1222 COVID-19 vaccine. Clones were sequenced by immunoSEQ multiplex PCR, and TCRdb holds only the in-frame ones, with some missing. The table lists 90,000 to 95,000 clones, approximately 91% of them singletons, with about a fifth in the top ten. The material sequenced was peripheral blood, taken on day 0 of AZD1222 vaccination. This TCR was recovered from an adult in good health. This chain joins TRBV19 and TRBJ2-5; D is possibly TRBD2 (6 bases). The CDR3 protein is CASRGLAKPQETQYF. The CDR3 coding sequence is TGTGCCAGTAGGGGACTTGCTAAACCCCAAGAGACCCAGTACTTC.